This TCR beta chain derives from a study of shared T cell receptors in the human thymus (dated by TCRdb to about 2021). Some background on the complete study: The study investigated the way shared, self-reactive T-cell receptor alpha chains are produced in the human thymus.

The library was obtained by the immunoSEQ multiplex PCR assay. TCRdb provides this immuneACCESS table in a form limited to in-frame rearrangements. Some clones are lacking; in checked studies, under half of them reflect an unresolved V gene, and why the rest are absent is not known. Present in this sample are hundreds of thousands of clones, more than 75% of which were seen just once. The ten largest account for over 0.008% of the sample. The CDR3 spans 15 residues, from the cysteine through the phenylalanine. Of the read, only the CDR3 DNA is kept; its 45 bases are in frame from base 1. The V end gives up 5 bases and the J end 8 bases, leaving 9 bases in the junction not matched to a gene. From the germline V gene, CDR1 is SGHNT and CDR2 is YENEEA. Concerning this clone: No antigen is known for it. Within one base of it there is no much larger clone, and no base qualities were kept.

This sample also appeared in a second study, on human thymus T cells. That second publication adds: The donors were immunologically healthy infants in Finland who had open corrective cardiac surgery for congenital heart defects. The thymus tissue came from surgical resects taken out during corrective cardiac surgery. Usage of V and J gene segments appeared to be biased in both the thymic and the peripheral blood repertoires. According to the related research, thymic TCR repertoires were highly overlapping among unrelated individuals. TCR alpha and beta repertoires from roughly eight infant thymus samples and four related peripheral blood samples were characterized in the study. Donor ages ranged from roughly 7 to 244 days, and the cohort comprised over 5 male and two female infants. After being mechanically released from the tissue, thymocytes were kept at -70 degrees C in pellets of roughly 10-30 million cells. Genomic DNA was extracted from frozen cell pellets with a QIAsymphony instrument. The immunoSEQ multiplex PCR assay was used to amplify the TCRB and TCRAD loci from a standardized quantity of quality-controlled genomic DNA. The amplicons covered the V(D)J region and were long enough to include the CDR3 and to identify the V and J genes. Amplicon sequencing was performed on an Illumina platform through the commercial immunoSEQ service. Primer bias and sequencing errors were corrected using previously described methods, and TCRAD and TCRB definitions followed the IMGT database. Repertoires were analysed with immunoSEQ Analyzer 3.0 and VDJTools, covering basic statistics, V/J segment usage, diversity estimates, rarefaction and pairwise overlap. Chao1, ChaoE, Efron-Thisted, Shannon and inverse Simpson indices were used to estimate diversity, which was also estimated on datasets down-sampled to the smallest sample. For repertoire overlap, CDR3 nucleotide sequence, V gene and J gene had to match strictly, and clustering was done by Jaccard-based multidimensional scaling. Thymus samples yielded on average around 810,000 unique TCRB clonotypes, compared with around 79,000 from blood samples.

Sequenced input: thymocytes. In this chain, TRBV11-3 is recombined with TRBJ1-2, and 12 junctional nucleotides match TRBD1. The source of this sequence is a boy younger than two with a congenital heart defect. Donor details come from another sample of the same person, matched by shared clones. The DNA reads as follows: TGTGCCAGCAGCCCTCCGGGACAGGGGGCTGGAGGCTACACCTTC. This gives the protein CASSPPGQGAGGYTF.